This T cell receptor (beta chain) is from a study of cytomegalovirus exposure and HLA in healthy donors. Per germline, CDR1 MNHEY and CDR2 SMNVEV (reference sequence). V gave up 5 bases and J gave up 1 base; unmatched junction bases: 5. The CDR3 covers 15 residues. PCR employed 60 Vbeta and 13 Jbeta primers. TCRdb's copy holds only in-frame clones and misses some; the assay was immunoSEQ multiplex PCR. The table lists roughly 160,000 clones, 60% to 80% of them singletons. Sample: PBMCs. The sequence was collected from a woman aged 40 to 50 in good health and CMV-seropositive. The rearrangement uses TRBV27 and TRBJ2-3; TRBD2 matches 8 bases. The CDR3 DNA reads TGTGCCAGCAGTCCGGCGGGGGGCGGCACAGATACGCAGTATTTT. Translating it yields CASSPAGGGTDTQYF.